This T cell receptor beta chain is drawn from a study of blood T cell repertoires in COVID-19. The overall study: Some COVID-19 samples were acute and others convalescent; all came from the United States, Italy and Spain. T cells, B-cell-depleted T cells, or PBMCs provided the cDNA or gDNA that served as material.

The assay was immunoSEQ multiplex PCR, and TCRdb's table has in-frame clones only and misses some. The table has about 280,000 clones, 83% seen once. The CDR3 contains 14 residues. Trimming took 3 bases from V and 10 from J, leaving 15 bases between them. CDR1 and CDR2 (germline): MNHNS, SASEGT. The TCR was taken from a woman aged 50 to 60 who had recovered from COVID-19. Material for sequencing was peripheral blood. The rearrangement links TRBV6-1 to TRBJ1-4; D is possibly TRBD1 (6 bases). CDR3: CASSDSGATRKLFF. CDR3 sequence (DNA): TGTGCCAGCAGTGATTCAGGGGCCACACGAAAACTGTTTTTT.